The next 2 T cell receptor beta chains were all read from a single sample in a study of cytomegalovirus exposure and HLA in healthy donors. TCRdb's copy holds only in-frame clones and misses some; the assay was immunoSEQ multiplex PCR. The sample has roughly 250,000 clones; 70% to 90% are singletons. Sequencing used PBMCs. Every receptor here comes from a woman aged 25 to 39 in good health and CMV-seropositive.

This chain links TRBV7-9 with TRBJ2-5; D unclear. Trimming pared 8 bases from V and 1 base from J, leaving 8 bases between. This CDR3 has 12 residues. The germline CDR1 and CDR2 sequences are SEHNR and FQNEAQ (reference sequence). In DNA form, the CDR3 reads TGTGCCAGCCTAAGCTTCCAAGAGACCCAGTACTTC. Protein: CASLSFQETQYF.

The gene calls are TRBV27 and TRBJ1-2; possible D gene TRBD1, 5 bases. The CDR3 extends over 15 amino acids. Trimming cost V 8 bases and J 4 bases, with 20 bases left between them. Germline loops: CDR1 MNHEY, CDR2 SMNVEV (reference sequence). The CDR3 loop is CASAFLGGTGYGYTF. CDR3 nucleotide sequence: TGTGCCAGCGCCTTTTTGGGGGGTACGGGCTATGGCTACACCTTC.